This T cell receptor (beta chain) originates from a study of T cell changes during pregnancy in multiple sclerosis. After removal of 6 bases from V and 6 bases from J, the junction contained 3 bases not matched to a gene. CDR1 and CDR2 (germline): SQVTM, ANQGSEA. CDR3 length: 13 residues. Assay: immunoSEQ multiplex PCR; the TCRdb copy retains only in-frame clones and omits some. The sample has some 110,000 clones; about nine tenths are singletons. The source of this sequence is a female donor with multiple sclerosis, enrolled in a pregnancy study. The material was peripheral blood, obtained after pregnancy. The V gene is TRBV29-1, the J gene TRBJ2-3, with TRBD2 matching 13 bases. DNA of the CDR3: TGCAGCGTGACTAGCGGGGGGAAGGATACGCAGTATTTT. Translating it yields CSVTSGGKDTQYF.